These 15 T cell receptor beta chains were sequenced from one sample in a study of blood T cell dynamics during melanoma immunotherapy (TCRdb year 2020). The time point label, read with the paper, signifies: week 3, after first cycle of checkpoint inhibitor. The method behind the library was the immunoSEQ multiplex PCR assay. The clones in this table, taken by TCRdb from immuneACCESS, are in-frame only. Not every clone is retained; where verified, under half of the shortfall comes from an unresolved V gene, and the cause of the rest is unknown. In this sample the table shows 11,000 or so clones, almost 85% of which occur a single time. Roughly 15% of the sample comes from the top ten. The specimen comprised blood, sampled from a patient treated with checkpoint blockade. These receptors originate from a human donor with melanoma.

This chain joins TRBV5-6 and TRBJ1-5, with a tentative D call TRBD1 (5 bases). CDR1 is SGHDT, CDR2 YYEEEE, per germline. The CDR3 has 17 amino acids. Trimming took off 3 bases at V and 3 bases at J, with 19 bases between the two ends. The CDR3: CASSSLRDYRSNQPQHF. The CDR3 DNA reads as TGTGCCAGCAGCTCCCTCCGGGACTACCGTTCCAATCAGCCCCAGCATTTT.

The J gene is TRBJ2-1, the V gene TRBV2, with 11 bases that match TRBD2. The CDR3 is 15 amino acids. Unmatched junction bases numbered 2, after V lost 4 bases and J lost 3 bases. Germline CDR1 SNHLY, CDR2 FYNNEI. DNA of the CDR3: TGTGCCAGCAGTGTGGGACTAGCGGTCTACAATGAGCAGTTCTTC. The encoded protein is CASSVGLAVYNEQFF.

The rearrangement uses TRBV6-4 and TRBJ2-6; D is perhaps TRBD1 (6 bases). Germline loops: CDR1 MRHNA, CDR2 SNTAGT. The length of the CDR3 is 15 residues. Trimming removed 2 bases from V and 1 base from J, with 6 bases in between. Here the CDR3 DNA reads TGTGCCAGCAGTGACGGGACATCTGGGGCCAACGTCCTGACTTTC. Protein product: CASSDGTSGANVLTF.

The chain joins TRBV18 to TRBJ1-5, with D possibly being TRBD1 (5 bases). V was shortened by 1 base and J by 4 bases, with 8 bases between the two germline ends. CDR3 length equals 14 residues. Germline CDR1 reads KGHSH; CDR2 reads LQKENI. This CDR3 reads CASSPREGNQPQHF. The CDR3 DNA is TGTGCCAGCTCACCACGGGAGGGGAATCAGCCCCAGCATTTT.

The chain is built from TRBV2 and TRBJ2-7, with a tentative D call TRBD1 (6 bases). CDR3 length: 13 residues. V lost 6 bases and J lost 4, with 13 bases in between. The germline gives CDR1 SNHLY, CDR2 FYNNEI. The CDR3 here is CASSADSIYEQYF. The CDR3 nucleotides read TGTGCCAGCAGCGCGGACAGTATTTACGAGCAGTACTTC.

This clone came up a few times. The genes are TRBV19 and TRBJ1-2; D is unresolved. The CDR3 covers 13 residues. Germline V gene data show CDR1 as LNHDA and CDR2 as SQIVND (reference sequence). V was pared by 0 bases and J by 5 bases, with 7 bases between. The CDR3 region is CASSIDPRYGYTF. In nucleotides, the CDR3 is TGTGCCAGTAGTATAGATCCAAGGTATGGCTACACCTTC.

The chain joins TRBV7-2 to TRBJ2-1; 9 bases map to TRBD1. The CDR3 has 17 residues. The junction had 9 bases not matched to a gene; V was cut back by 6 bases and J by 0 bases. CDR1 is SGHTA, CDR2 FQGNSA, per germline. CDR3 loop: CASRGQGPSSSYNEQFF. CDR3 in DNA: TGTGCCAGCAGAGGACAGGGGCCGTCGAGCTCCTACAATGAGCAGTTCTTC.

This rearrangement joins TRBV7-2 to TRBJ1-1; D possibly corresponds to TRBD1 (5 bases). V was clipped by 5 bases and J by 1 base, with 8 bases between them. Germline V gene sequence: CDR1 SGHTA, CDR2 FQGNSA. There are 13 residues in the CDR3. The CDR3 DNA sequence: TGTGCCAGCAGCCAAGACAGGAACACTGAAGCTTTCTTT. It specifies CASSQDRNTEAFF.

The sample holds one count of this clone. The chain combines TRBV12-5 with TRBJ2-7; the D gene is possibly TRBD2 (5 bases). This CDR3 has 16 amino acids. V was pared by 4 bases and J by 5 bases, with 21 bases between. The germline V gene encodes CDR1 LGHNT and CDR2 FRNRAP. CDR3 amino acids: CASGSNGESRGDEQYF. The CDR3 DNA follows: TGTGCTAGTGGTTCCAATGGGGAGAGCCGAGGAGACGAGCAGTACTTC.

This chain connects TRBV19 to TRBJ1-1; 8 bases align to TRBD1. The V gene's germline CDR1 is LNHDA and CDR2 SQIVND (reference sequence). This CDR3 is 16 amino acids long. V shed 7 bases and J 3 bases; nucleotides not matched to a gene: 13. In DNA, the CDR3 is TGTGCCAGTAACACCCCCGGACAGGGCCTTTACACTGAAGCTTTCTTT. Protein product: CASNTPGQGLYTEAFF.

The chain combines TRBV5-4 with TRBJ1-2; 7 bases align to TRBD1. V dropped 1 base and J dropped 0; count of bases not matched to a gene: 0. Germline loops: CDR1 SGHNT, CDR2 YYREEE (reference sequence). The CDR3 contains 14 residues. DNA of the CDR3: TGTGCCAGCAGCTTGCAGGGGGCTAACTATGGCTACACCTTC. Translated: CASSLQGANYGYTF.

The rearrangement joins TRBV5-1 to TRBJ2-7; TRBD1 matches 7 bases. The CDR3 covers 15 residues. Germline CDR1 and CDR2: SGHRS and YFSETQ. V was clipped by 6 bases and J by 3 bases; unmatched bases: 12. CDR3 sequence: CASTAAGDSFYEQYF. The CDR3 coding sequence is TGCGCCAGCACCGCGGCCGGGGACAGTTTCTACGAGCAGTACTTC.

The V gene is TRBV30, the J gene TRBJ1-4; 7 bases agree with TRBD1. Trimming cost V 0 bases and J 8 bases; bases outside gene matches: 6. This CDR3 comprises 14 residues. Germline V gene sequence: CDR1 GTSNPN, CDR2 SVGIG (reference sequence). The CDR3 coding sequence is TGTGCCTGGAGTGTACGACAGGGAGGGGAAAAACTGTTTTTT. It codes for CAWSVRQGGEKLFF.

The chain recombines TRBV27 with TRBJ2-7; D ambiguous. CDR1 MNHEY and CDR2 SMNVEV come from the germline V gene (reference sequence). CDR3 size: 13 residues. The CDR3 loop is CAAPSGPWYEQYF. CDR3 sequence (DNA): TGTGCTGCGCCTTCCGGCCCCTGGTACGAGCAGTACTTC.

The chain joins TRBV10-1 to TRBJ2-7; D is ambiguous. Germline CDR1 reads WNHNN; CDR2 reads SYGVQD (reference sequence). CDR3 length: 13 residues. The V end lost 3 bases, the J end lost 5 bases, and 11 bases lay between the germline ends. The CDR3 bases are TGCGCCAGCAGTGATCTGGGCTTCCACGAGCAGTACTTC. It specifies CASSDLGFHEQYF.